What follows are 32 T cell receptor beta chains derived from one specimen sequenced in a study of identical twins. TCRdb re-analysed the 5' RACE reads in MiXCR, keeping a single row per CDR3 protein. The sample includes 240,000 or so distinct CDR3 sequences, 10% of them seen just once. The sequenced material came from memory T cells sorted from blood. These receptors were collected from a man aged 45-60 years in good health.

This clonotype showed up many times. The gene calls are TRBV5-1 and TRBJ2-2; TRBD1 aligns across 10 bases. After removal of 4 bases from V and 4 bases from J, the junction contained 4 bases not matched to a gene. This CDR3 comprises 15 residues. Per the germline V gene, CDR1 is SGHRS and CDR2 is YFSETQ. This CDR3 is CASSLGTGVTGELFF. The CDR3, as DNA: TGCGCCAGCAGCCTTGGGACAGGGGTCACCGGGGAGCTGTTTTTT.

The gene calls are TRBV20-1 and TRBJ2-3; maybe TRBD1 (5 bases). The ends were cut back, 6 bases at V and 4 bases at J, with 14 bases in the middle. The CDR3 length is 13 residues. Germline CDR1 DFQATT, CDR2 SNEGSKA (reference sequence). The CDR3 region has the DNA TGCAGTGCCCAGCCAGGGAAACCAGATACGCAGTATTTT. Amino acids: CSAQPGKPDTQYF.

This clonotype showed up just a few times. As DNA, the CDR3 is TGTGCCAGCAGTTACTCGGAGGCCGAACAGTACTTC. This encodes CASSYSEAEQYF. The J gene is TRBJ2-5, the V gene TRBV6-2 or TRBV6-3, with D possibly TRBD2 on 5 matching bases. The V and J ends lost 0 bases and 11 bases respectively, with 10 bases between them. The V gene's germline CDR1 is MNHEY and CDR2 SVGEGT. The CDR3 length is 12 residues.

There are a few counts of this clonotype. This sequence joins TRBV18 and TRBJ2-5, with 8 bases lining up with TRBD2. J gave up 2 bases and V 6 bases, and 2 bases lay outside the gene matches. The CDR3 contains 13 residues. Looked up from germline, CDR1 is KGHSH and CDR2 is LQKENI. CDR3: CASSAGGQETQYF. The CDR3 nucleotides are TGTGCCAGCTCGGCGGGGGGACAAGAGACCCAGTACTTC.

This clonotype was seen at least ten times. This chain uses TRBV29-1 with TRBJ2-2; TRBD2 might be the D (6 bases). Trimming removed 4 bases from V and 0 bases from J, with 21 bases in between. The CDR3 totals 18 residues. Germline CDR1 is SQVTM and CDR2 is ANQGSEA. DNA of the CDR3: TGCAGCGTTGGCGTTGGGGGTCGCGGGACTGCGAACACCGGGGAGCTGTTTTTT. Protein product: CSVGVGGRGTANTGELFF.

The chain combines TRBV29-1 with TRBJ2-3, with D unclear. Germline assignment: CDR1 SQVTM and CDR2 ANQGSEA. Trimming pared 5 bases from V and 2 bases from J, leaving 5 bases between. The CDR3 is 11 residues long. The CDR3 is CSVLLTDTQYF. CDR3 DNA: TGCAGCGTTCTCCTCACAGATACGCAGTATTTT.

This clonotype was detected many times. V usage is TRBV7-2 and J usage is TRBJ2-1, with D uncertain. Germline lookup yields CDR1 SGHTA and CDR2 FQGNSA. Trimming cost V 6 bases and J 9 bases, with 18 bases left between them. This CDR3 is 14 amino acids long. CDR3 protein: CASSYSWTMGEQFF. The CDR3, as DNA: TGTGCCAGCAGTTACAGCTGGACCATGGGTGAGCAGTTCTTC.

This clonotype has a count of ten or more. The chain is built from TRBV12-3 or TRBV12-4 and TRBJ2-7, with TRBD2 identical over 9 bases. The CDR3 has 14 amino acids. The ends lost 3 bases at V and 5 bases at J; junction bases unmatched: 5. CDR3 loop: CASSFTSGFNEQYF. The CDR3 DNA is TGTGCCAGCAGTTTCACTAGCGGGTTCAACGAGCAGTACTTC.

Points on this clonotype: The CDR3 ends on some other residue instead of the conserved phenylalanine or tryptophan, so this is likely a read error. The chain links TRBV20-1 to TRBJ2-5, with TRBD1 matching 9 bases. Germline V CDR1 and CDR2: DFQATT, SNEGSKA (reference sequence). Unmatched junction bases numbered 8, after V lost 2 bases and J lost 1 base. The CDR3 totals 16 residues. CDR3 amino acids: CSARRANRGLQETQYY. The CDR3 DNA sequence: TGCAGTGCTAGACGGGCCAACAGGGGGCTCCAAGAGACCCAGTACTAC.

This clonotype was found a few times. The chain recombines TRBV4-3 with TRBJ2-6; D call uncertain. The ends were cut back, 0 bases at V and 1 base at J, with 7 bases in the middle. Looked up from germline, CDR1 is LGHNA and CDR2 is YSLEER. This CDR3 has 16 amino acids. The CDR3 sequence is CASSQDRLSGANVLTF. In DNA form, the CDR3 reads TGCGCCAGCAGCCAAGACAGATTATCTGGGGCCAACGTCCTGACTTTC.

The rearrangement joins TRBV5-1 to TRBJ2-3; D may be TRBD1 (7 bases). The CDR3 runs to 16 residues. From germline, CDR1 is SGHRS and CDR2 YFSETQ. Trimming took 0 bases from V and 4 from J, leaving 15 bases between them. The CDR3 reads CASSLASGGLADTQYF. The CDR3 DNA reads TGCGCCAGCAGCTTGGCGTCAGGGGGGCTCGCAGATACGCAGTATTTT. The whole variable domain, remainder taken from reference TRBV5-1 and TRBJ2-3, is KAGVTQTPRYLIKTRGQQVTLSCSPISGHRSVSWYQQTPGQGLQFLFEYFSETQRNKGNFPGRFSGRQFSNSRSEMNVSTLELGDSALYLCASSLASGGLADTQYFGPGTRLTVL.

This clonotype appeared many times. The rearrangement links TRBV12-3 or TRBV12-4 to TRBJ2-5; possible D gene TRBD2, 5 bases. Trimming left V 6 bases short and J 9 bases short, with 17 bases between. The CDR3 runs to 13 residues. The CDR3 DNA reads TGTGCCAGCAGCGCCGGACTGGTCCGGGCCCAGTACTTC. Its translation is CASSAGLVRAQYF.

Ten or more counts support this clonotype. In DNA form, the CDR3 reads TGCGCCAGCAACGTGGCGGGGAGTAACACCGGGGAGCTGTTTTTT. As protein: CASNVAGSNTGELFF. This chain links TRBV5-1 with TRBJ2-2, with D possibly matching TRBD2 (6 bases). Per germline, CDR1 SGHRS and CDR2 YFSETQ. V lost 6 bases to trimming and J lost 2 bases, with 14 bases between them. This CDR3 region has 15 residues.

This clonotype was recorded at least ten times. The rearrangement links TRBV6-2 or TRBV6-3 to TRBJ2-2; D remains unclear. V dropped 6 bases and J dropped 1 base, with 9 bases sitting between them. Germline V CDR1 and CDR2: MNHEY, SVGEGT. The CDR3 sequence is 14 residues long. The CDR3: CASSYVRNTGELFF. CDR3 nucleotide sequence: TGTGCCAGCAGCTATGTACGGAACACCGGGGAGCTGTTTTTT.

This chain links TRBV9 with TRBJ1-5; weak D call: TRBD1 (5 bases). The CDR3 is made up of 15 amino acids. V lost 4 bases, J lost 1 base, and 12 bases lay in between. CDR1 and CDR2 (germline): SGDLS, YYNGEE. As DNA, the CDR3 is TGTGCCAGCAGCTTCCGGGACGGGAGCAATCAGCCCCAGCATTTT. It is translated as CASSFRDGSNQPQHF.

CDR3 in amino acids: CASSLSTSFADTQYF. The CDR3 nucleotides read TGTGCCAGCAGCTTATCGACTAGCTTCGCAGATACGCAGTATTTT. The chain uses TRBV7-2 and TRBJ2-3, with TRBD2 identical over 7 bases. This CDR3 has 15 amino acids. Germline-derived CDR1 and CDR2 are SGHTA and FQGNSA. The trim removed 2 bases at V and 4 bases at J, leaving 6 bases unmatched. The complete variable domain, with remaining parts taken from reference TRBV7-2 and TRBJ2-3, reads GAGVSQSPSNKVTEKGKDVELRCDPISGHTALYWYRQSLGQGLEFLIYFQGNSAPDKSGLPSDRFSAERTGGSVSTLTIQRTQQEDSAVYLCASSLSTSFADTQYFGPGTRLTVL.

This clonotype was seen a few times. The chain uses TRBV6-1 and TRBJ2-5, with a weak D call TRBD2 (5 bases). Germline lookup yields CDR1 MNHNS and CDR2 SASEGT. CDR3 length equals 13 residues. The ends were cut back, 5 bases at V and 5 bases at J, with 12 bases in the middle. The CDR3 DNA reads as TGTGCCAGCAGTACCTTGGGAGTGGAGACCCAGTACTTC. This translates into CASSTLGVETQYF.

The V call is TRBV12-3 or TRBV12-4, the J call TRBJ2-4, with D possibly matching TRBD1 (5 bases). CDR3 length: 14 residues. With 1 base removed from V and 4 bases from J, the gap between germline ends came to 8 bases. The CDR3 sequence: CASSLGQNKNIQYF. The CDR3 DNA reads TGTGCCAGCAGTTTAGGACAGAATAAAAACATTCAGTACTTC.

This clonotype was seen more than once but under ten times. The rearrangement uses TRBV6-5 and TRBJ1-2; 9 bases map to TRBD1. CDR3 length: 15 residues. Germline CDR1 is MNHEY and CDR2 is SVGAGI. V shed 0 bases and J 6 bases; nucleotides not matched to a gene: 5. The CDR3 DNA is TGTGCCAGCAGTTACTCGAGTGGGACAGGGAATGGCTACACCTTC. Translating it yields CASSYSSGTGNGYTF.

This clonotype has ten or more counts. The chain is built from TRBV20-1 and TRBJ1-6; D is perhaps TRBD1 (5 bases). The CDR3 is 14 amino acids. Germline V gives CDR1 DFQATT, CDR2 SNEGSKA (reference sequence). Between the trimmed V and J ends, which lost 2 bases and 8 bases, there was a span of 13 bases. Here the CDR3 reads CSARRQNRDSPLHF. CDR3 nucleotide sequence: TGCAGTGCTAGAAGACAGAACAGAGATTCACCCCTCCACTTT.

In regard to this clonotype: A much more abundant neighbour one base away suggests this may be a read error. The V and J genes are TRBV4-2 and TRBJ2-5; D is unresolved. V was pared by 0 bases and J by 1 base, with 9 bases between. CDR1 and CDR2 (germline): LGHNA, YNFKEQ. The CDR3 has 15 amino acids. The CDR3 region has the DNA TGTGCCAGCAGCCAAGACGCGGCGCGCCAAGAGACCCAGTACTTC. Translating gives CASSQDAARQETQYF.

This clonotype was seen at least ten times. This CDR3 is CASSLGHSYEQYF. DNA of the CDR3: TGTGCCAGCAGCTTAGGTCACTCCTACGAGCAGTACTTC. J is TRBJ2-7 and V is TRBV7-2, with no clear D. Germline V gene sequence: CDR1 SGHTA, CDR2 FQGNSA. This CDR3 is 13 amino acids long. Trimming pared 1 base from V and 0 bases from J, leaving 4 bases between.

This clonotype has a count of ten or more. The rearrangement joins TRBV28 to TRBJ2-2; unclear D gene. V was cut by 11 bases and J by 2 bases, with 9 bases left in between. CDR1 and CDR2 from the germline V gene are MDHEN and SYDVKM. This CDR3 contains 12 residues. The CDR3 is CAHQDNTGELFF. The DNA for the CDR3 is TGTGCCCACCAAGACAACACCGGGGAGCTGTTTTTT.

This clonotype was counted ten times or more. CDR3 sequence: CASSFPNRDEQFF. The CDR3 nucleotides are TGTGCCAGCAGCTTTCCCAACAGGGATGAGCAGTTCTTC. This rearrangement joins TRBV7-9 to TRBJ2-1, with a tentative D call TRBD1 (6 bases). The CDR3 length is 13 residues. Germline assignment: CDR1 SEHNR and CDR2 FQNEAQ (reference sequence). Trimming removed 3 bases at V and 8 bases at J, with 11 bases between.

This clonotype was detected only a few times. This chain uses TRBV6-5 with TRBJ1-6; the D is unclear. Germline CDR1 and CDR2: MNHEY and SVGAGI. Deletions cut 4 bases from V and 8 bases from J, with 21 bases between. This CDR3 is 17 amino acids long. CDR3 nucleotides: TGTGCCAGCAGTTCAGAACCACGGGAGACCGGGGATTCACCCCTCCACTTT. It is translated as CASSSEPRETGDSPLHF.

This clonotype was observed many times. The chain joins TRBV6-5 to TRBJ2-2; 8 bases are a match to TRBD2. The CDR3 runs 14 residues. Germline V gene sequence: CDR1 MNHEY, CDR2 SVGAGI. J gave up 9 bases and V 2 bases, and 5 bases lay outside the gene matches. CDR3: CASSYVLAGRELFF. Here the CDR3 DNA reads TGTGCCAGCAGTTACGTCCTAGCGGGTCGGGAGCTGTTTTTT.

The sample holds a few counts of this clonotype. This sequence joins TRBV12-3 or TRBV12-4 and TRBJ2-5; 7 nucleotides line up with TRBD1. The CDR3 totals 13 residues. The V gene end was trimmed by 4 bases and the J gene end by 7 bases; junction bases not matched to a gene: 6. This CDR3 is CASSYYKGATQYF. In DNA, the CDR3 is TGTGCCAGCAGTTATTATAAGGGGGCGACCCAGTACTTC.

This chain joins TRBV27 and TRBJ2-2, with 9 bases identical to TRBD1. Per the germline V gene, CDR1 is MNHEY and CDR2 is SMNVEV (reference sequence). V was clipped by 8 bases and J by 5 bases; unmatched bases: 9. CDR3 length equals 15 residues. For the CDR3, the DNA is TGTGCCAGCCGTACAGGGGGCGCGGGGACCGGGGAGCTGTTTTTT. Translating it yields CASRTGGAGTGELFF.

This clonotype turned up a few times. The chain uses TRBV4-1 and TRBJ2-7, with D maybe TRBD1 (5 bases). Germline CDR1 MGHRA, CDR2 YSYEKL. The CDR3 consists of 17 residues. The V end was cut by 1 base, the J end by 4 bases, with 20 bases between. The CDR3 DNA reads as TGCGCCAGCAGCCAAGTCCTGGGGCGAAGCTTTCCATACGAGCAGTACTTC. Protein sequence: CASSQVLGRSFPYEQYF.

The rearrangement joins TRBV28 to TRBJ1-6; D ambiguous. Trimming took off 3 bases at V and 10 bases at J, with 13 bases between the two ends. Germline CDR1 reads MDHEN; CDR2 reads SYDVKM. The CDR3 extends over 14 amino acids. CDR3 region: CASSLGPVGSPLHF. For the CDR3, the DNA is TGTGCCAGCAGTTTGGGCCCAGTAGGCTCACCCCTCCACTTT.

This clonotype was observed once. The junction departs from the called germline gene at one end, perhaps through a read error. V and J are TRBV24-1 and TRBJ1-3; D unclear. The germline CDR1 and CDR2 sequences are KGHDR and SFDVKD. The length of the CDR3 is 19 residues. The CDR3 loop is CTTSRKCGEPAVCGNTIYF. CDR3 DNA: TGTACCACCAGTAGAAAATGTGGGGAGCCAGCTGTTTGTGGAAACACCATATATTTT.

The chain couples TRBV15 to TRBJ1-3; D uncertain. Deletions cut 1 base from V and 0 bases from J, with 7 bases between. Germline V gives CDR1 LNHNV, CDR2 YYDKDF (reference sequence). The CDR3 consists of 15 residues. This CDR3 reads CATSRVRSSGNTIYF. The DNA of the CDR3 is TGTGCCACCAGCAGAGTGCGGAGCTCTGGAAACACCATATATTTT.